The rows below give T cell receptor beta chains drawn from one sample of a study of blood T cell repertoires in COVID-19. Assay: immunoSEQ multiplex PCR; the TCRdb copy retains only in-frame clones and omits some. The table includes a few hundred thousand clones, 86% detected once. Sequencing was performed on peripheral blood. These receptor sequences come from a woman aged 65 to 85 with COVID-19, enrolled during active disease. Each CDR3 is given with its conserved first and last residue.

j_gene: TRBJ1-4
v_gene: TRBV25-1
CDR3aa: CASSEFGQIEKLFF

j_gene: TRBJ2-3
v_gene: TRBV4-3
CDR3aa: CASSQLLAGGPYTQYF

j_gene: TRBJ2-3
v_gene: TRBV30
CDR3aa: CAWKSDSFTDTQYF

j_gene: TRBJ1-5
v_gene: TRBV5-1
CDR3aa: CASSPGEWVIPPQHF

j_gene: TRBJ2-1
v_gene: TRBV5-1
CDR3aa: CASSPGQVDNEQFF

j_gene: TRBJ1-2
v_gene: TRBV30
CDR3aa: CAWTPGTGTGYTF

j_gene: TRBJ2-7
v_gene: TRBV7-2
CDR3aa: CASSRNLSDEQYF

j_gene: TRBJ2-5
v_gene: TRBV27
CDR3aa: CASSPGTGRRTQYF

j_gene: TRBJ2-2
v_gene: TRBV10-2
CDR3aa: CASGTSYTGELFF

j_gene: TRBJ1-2
v_gene: TRBV6-5
CDR3aa: CASRKTGVYGYTF

j_gene: TRBJ1-2
v_gene: TRBV7-2
CDR3aa: CASSFTGVPPFYGYTF

j_gene: TRBJ1-5
v_gene: TRBV5-8
CDR3aa: CASSAAIQNQPQHF

j_gene: TRBJ1-3
v_gene: TRBV7-2
CDR3aa: CASRPTFSGNTIYF

j_gene: TRBJ2-7
v_gene: TRBV4-1
CDR3aa: CASSLQPNLGTSGDYEQYF

j_gene: TRBJ2-5
v_gene: TRBV28
CDR3aa: CASSPAGGWETQYF

j_gene: TRBJ2-1
v_gene: TRBV7-2
CDR3aa: CASSLGGGARNEQFF

j_gene: TRBJ2-1
v_gene: TRBV4-1
CDR3aa: CASSRGTDYNEQFF

j_gene: TRBJ1-2
v_gene: TRBV21-1
CDR3aa: CASSKGKGGRGYTF

j_gene: TRBJ2-1
v_gene: TRBV2
CDR3aa: CASSVTVKRDNEQFF

j_gene: TRBJ1-2
v_gene: TRBV7-9
CDR3aa: CASSLGQGRTYGYTF

j_gene: TRBJ1-2
v_gene: TRBV7-8
CDR3aa: CASSNRDRVLVYTF

j_gene: TRBJ2-1
v_gene: TRBV4-3
CDR3aa: CASSLQTGLTSYNEQFF

j_gene: TRBJ2-1
v_gene: TRBV7-8
CDR3aa: CASSPNSYNEQFF

j_gene: TRBJ2-7
v_gene: TRBV14
CDR3aa: CASSPEDRSSSYEQYF

j_gene: TRBJ1-1
v_gene: TRBV6-6
CDR3aa: CASSPIMNTEAFF

j_gene: TRBJ2-2
v_gene: TRBV7-2
CDR3aa: CASSYVGTSGVTGELFF

j_gene: TRBJ1-6
v_gene: TRBV2
CDR3aa: CASSDRGSSPLHF

j_gene: TRBJ1-2
v_gene: TRBV5-4
CDR3aa: CASSNGGQGALGYTF

j_gene: TRBJ2-1
v_gene: TRBV9
CDR3aa: CASSVVSGGAYNEQFF